Listed here are 27 T cell receptor beta chains from one sample, sequenced in a study of blood T cell repertoires in COVID-19. Method: immunoSEQ multiplex PCR; TCRdb's copy keeps in-frame clones and lacks some. The sample holds fewer than 120,000 clones, approximately 67% seen once. The specimen was peripheral blood. These receptors were obtained from a woman aged 55-69 years with acute or convalescent COVID-19.

In this sample, this clone turned up a few times. The V call is TRBV7-9, the J call TRBJ1-5; D ambiguous. V gave up 1 base and J gave up 2 bases, with 9 bases separating them. Germline CDR1 SEHNR, CDR2 FQNEAQ (reference sequence). The CDR3 length is 15 residues. The CDR3 nucleotides read TGTGCCAGCAGCTTAGGGGTGGGCGGCAATCAGCCCCAGCATTTT. Translating it yields CASSLGVGGNQPQHF.

The chain is built from TRBV5-4 and TRBJ2-1; 14 bases are a match to TRBD2. V lost 4 bases and J lost 5; bases outside the gene matches: 5. Germline values: CDR1 SGHNT, CDR2 YYREEE (reference sequence). The CDR3 is 16 residues long. The CDR3 DNA reads as TGTGCCAGCAGCCCCCCGGGACTAGCGGGGGACAATGAGCAGTTCTTC. Amino acid sequence: CASSPPGLAGDNEQFF.

This clone was seen ten or more times. The V gene is TRBV7-2, the J gene TRBJ2-3, with D possibly being TRBD2 (7 bases). There are 15 residues in the CDR3. Germline-derived CDR1 and CDR2 are SGHTA and FQGNSA. With 1 base removed from V and 1 base from J, the gap between germline ends came to 9 bases. The CDR3 protein is CASSLGGGRTDTQYF. CDR3 DNA sequence: TGTGCCAGCAGCTTAGGCGGGGGCCGCACAGATACGCAGTATTTT.

This chain joins TRBV24-1 and TRBJ2-1, with TRBD2 matching 7 bases. Germline V gene data show CDR1 as KGHDR and CDR2 as SFDVKD. This CDR3 contains 12 residues. Unmatched junction bases numbered 5, after V lost 10 bases and J lost 6 bases. CDR3 in DNA: TGTGCCACTCAGGGAGGGAGCAATGAGCAGTTCTTC. It specifies CATQGGSNEQFF.

The V call is TRBV7-2, the J call TRBJ2-7; D gene ambiguous. CDR1 and CDR2 from the germline V gene are SGHTA and FQGNSA. CDR3 size: 15 residues. Trimming removed 3 bases from V and 2 bases from J, with 14 bases in between. The CDR3 here is CASSFSRVRTYEQYF. The DNA for the CDR3 is TGTGCCAGCAGCTTTTCCCGGGTGAGAACCTACGAGCAGTACTTC.

The chain joins TRBV3-1 (or the pseudogene TRBV3-2) to TRBJ2-3; 9 bases are a match to TRBD2. This CDR3 contains 15 residues. Germline V gene sequence: CDR1 LGHDT, CDR2 YNNKEL (reference sequence). Losses at the gene ends were 6 bases for V and 0 bases for J; bases not matched to a gene: 4. CDR3 coding DNA: TGTGCCAGCAGTCCTACTAGCGGGAGCACAGATACGCAGTATTTT. Protein product: CASSPTSGSTDTQYF.

The CDR3 here is CATSERDRGEAFF. Written as DNA, the CDR3 is TGTGCCACCAGTGAACGGGACAGGGGCGAAGCTTTCTTT. This chain links TRBV24-1 with TRBJ1-1; 10 bases line up with TRBD1. V dropped 4 bases and J dropped 8; count of bases not matched to a gene: 3. CDR1 is KGHDR and CDR2 is SFDVKD in the germline V gene. The CDR3 covers 13 residues.

V is TRBV15 and J is TRBJ1-3; maybe TRBD1 (6 bases). V was trimmed by 5 bases and J by 0 bases, leaving 11 bases between them. Germline CDR1 LNHNV, CDR2 YYDKDF (reference sequence). The CDR3 has 15 residues. CDR3 residues: CATSLTGFSGNTIYF. CDR3 DNA sequence: TGTGCCACCAGCCTTACAGGGTTCTCTGGAAACACCATATATTTT. The whole variable domain, remainder taken from reference TRBV15 and TRBJ1-3, is DAMVIQNPRYQVTQFGKPVTLSCSQTLNHNVMYWYQQKSSQAPKLLFHYYDKDFNNEADTPDNFQSRRPNTSFCFLDIRSPGLGDTAMYLCATSLTGFSGNTIYFGEGSWLTVV.

This chain uses TRBV11-2 with TRBJ2-5; tentative D call: TRBD1 (7 bases). V lost 7 bases and J 5 bases, leaving 14 bases between the germline ends. The CDR3 has 13 amino acids. The germline V gene has CDR1 SGHAT and CDR2 FQNNGV. CDR3 residues: CASTLTGRETQYF. In DNA form, the CDR3 reads TGTGCCAGCACCCTGACAGGGAGGGAGACCCAGTACTTC.

The rearrangement links TRBV4-2 to TRBJ1-4; no reliable D call. The CDR3 loop spans 16 amino acids. Trimming removed 0 bases from V and 0 bases from J, with 8 bases in between. Germline CDR1 LGHNA, CDR2 YNFKEQ. In nucleotides, the CDR3 is TGTGCCAGCAGCCAAGAAACGGTTTCAACTAATGAAAAACTGTTTTTT. Translating gives CASSQETVSTNEKLFF.

This clone occurred a few times. The chain carries TRBV20-1 and TRBJ2-7; tentative D call: TRBD1 (5 bases). The germline gives CDR1 DFQATT, CDR2 SNEGSKA (reference sequence). This CDR3 is built from 14 residues. Trimming stripped 3 bases from V and 3 bases from J, with 15 bases between. This chain's CDR3 is CSASGLTDIYEQYF. The CDR3 coding sequence is TGCAGTGCTAGTGGGTTGACAGACATCTACGAGCAGTACTTC.

V usage is TRBV5-5 and J usage is TRBJ1-1; 9 bases match TRBD1. Germline loops: CDR1 SGHKS, CDR2 YYEKEE (reference sequence). The V and J ends lost 0 bases and 4 bases, in that order; junction bases with no gene match: 10. The length of the CDR3 is 17 residues. The CDR3 protein is CASSLEWGQGLGTEAFF. Written as DNA, the CDR3 is TGTGCCAGCAGCTTGGAGTGGGGACAGGGATTGGGCACTGAAGCTTTCTTT.

This clone was counted many times. The rearrangement uses TRBV7-2 and TRBJ1-6; D is uncertain. This CDR3 is built from 15 residues. The germline V gene has CDR1 SGHTA and CDR2 FQGNSA. Trimming shortened V by 1 base and J by 5 bases, and 9 bases separated the two germline ends. CDR3 residues: CASSLDVTNNSPLHF. The CDR3 region has the DNA TGTGCCAGCAGCTTAGATGTGACAAATAATTCACCCCTCCACTTT.

The chain employs TRBV9 and TRBJ2-7, with 7 nucleotides matching TRBD1. The germline CDR1 and CDR2 sequences are SGDLS and YYNGEE. This CDR3 has 15 residues. Germline trimming cut 3 bases from V and 2 bases from J; bases unmatched to any gene: 8. CDR3 sequence: CASSAVDRYPYEQYF. In nucleotides, the CDR3 is TGTGCCAGCAGCGCTGTGGACAGGTACCCCTACGAGCAGTACTTC.

This chain uses TRBV7-9 with TRBJ2-5; 8 nucleotides align to TRBD2. The CDR3 runs 15 residues. Trimming removed 5 bases from V and 4 bases from J; junction bases left unmatched: 9. Germline CDR1 and CDR2: SEHNR and FQNEAQ (reference sequence). CDR3 amino acids: CASSPEGGGTETQYF. The DNA of the CDR3 is TGTGCCAGCAGCCCAGAGGGCGGGGGGACAGAGACCCAGTACTTC. Filled out from reference TRBV7-9 and TRBJ2-5, the complete variable domain reads DTGVSQNPRHKITKRGQNVTFRCDPISEHNRLYWYRQTLGQGPEFLTYFQNEAQLEKSRLLSDRFSAERPKGSFSTLEIQRTEQGDSAMYLCASSPEGGGTETQYFGPGTRLLVL.

The V and J genes are TRBV9 and TRBJ1-4; 7 bases are shared with TRBD1. Germline V gives CDR1 SGDLS, CDR2 YYNGEE. The V gene end was trimmed by 7 bases and the J gene end by 5 bases; junction bases not matched to a gene: 2. There are 12 residues in the CDR3. CDR3 loop: CASGTENEKLFF. The CDR3, as DNA: TGTGCCAGCGGGACAGAAAATGAAAAACTGTTTTTT. The full variable domain, in which reference TRBV9 and TRBJ1-4 provide the parts outside the CDR3, is DSGVTQTPKHLITATGQRVTLRCSPRSGDLSVYWYQQSLDQGLQFLIQYYNGEERAKGNILERFSAQQFPDLHSELNLSSLELGDSALYFCASGTENEKLFFGSGTQLSVL.

J is TRBJ1-2 and V is TRBV19, with TRBD1 matching 7 bases. There are 13 residues in the CDR3. CDR1 is LNHDA, CDR2 SQIVND, per germline (reference sequence). The junction had 3 bases not matched to a gene; V was cut back by 3 bases and J by 5 bases. The CDR3 here is CASSILQGYGYTF. The DNA for the CDR3 is TGTGCCAGTAGTATTTTACAGGGGTATGGCTACACCTTC.

The V gene is TRBV7-2, the J gene TRBJ1-3; D gene ambiguous. Germline CDR1 SGHTA, CDR2 FQGNSA. This CDR3 region has 12 residues. V shed 1 base and J shed 8 bases, with 6 bases lying between them. CDR3 sequence reads: CASSLVGDTIYF. CDR3 nucleotide sequence: TGTGCCAGCAGCTTAGTCGGTGACACCATATATTTT. Combining the CDR3 with reference TRBV7-2 and TRBJ1-3 gives the whole variable domain GAGVSQSPSNKVTEKGKDVELRCDPISGHTALYWYRQSLGQGLEFLIYFQGNSAPDKSGLPSDRFSAERTGGSVSTLTIQRTQQEDSAVYLCASSLVGDTIYFGEGSWLTVV.

The CDR3 sequence is CASDPGQGESRGKNEQFF. The CDR3, as DNA: TGTGCCAGTGACCCGGGACAGGGGGAGTCTAGGGGTAAAAATGAGCAGTTCTTC. J is TRBJ2-1 and V is TRBV19; TRBD1 aligns across 11 bases. Per germline, CDR1 LNHDA and CDR2 SQIVND (reference sequence). This CDR3 is built from 18 residues. Trimming cost V 8 bases and J 7 bases; bases outside gene matches: 19.

The chain has TRBV30 and TRBJ1-3; tentative D call: TRBD1 (5 bases). The germline gives CDR1 GTSNPN, CDR2 SVGIG (reference sequence). Trimming left V 6 bases short and J 7 bases short, with 13 bases between. This CDR3 region has 12 residues. The CDR3 region has the DNA TGTGCCTGTATCCGTGGGGGGAACACCATATATTTT. Residues: CACIRGGNTIYF.

The chain carries TRBV3-1 (or the pseudogene TRBV3-2) and TRBJ1-2; TRBD1 aligns across 7 bases. Germline V CDR1 and CDR2: LGHDT, YNNKEL (reference sequence). Trimming cost V 1 base and J 4 bases; bases outside gene matches: 6. This CDR3 is built from 15 residues. The chain's CDR3 is CASSQGSGTAYGYTF. DNA of the CDR3: TGTGCCAGCAGCCAAGGATCCGGGACAGCCTATGGCTACACCTTC.

The V and J genes are TRBV9 and TRBJ1-1; D might be TRBD1 (5 bases). CDR3 length equals 17 residues. Germline V gene data show CDR1 as SGDLS and CDR2 as YYNGEE. Trimming shortened V by 0 bases and J by 1 base, and 16 bases separated the two germline ends. The CDR3 DNA sequence: TGTGCCAGCAGCGTAGGGCTGCAGGGTCTGAGGAACACTGAAGCTTTCTTT. It translates to CASSVGLQGLRNTEAFF.

This clone was counted a few times. The CDR3: CASSTAGAGQGAYEQYF. Here the CDR3 DNA reads TGTGCCAGTAGTACGGCCGGGGCGGGACAGGGGGCCTACGAGCAGTACTTC. The chain joins TRBV19 to TRBJ2-7; 11 bases are shared with TRBD1. Germline trimming cut 4 bases from V and 2 bases from J; bases unmatched to any gene: 10. Germline V lookup: CDR1 LNHDA, CDR2 SQIVND (reference sequence). This CDR3 comprises 17 residues.

This clone appeared once. CDR3 amino acids: CASSLYGEIYGYTF. DNA of the CDR3: TGTGCCAGCAGCTTATACGGGGAAATATATGGCTACACCTTC. The genes are TRBV13 and TRBJ1-2, with unresolved D. The V gene lost 2 bases and the J gene lost 5 bases, with 12 bases spanning the gap. CDR1 is PRHDT, CDR2 FYEKMQ, per germline (reference sequence). The CDR3 runs 14 residues.

This CDR3 reads CAWSQGFGGYTF. In DNA, the CDR3 is TGTGCCTGGAGCCAGGGTTTTGGTGGCTACACCTTC. The chain couples TRBV30 to TRBJ1-2; possibly TRBD1 for D (5 bases). This CDR3 is built from 12 residues. V gave up 3 bases and J gave up 7 bases, with 12 bases separating them. Germline-derived CDR1 and CDR2 are GTSNPN and SVGIG (reference sequence).

The chain carries TRBV5-1 and TRBJ2-1, with D possibly matching TRBD2 (6 bases). The V and J ends lost 0 bases and 0 bases respectively, with 19 bases between them. The CDR3 spans 19 residues. Germline CDR1 reads SGHRS; CDR2 reads YFSETQ. DNA for the CDR3: TGCGCCAGCAGCTTGGTTAGAGGGACTCCCGAACCCTCCTACAATGAGCAGTTCTTC. It specifies CASSLVRGTPEPSYNEQFF.

The V and J genes are TRBV7-9 and TRBJ2-1, with TRBD1 matching over 8 bases. Germline V gene lookup returns CDR1 SEHNR and CDR2 FQNEAQ (reference sequence). The CDR3 covers 15 residues. Losses at the gene ends were 4 bases for V and 6 bases for J; bases not matched to a gene: 8. CDR3 region: CASSSGQGGPNEQFF. In nucleotides, the CDR3 is TGTGCCAGCAGCTCCGGACAGGGAGGTCCCAATGAGCAGTTCTTC. Complete variable domain (other parts from reference TRBV7-9 and TRBJ2-1): DTGVSQNPRHKITKRGQNVTFRCDPISEHNRLYWYRQTLGQGPEFLTYFQNEAQLEKSRLLSDRFSAERPKGSFSTLEIQRTEQGDSAMYLCASSSGQGGPNEQFFGPGTRLTVL.